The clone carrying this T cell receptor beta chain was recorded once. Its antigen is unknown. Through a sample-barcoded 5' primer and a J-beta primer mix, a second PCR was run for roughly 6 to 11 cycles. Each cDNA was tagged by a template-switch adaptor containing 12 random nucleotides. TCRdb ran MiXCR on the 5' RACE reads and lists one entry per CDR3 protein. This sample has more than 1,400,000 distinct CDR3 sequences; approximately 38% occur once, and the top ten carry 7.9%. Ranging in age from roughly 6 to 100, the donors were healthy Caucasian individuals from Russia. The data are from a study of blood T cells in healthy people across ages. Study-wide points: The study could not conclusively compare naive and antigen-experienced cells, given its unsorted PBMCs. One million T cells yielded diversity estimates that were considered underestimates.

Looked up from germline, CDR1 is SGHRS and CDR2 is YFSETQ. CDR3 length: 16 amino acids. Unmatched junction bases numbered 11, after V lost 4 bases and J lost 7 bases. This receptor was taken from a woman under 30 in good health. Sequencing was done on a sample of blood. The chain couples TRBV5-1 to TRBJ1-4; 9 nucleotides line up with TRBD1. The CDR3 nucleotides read TGCGCCAGCAGCCAAGTTACCGGGACAGGGTCTGAAAAACTGTTTTTT. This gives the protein CASSQVTGTGSEKLFF.